This TCR beta chain came from a study of blood T cell repertoires in COVID-19. At the level of the study: The United States, Italy and Spain supplied acute and convalescent COVID-19 samples. PBMCs, B-cell-depleted T cells, or T cells were the source of the cDNA or gDNA that made up the material.

Sequencing used immunoSEQ multiplex PCR; TCRdb keeps in-frame clones, though not all of them. This sample has 150,000 to 200,000 clones, with approximately 85% found just once. The CDR3 runs 15 residues. The V end was cut by 2 bases, the J end by 0 bases, with 7 bases between. Germline V lookup: CDR1 MNHEY, CDR2 SMNVEV (reference sequence). This chain links TRBV27 with TRBJ1-4; D unclear. The TCR comes from a woman aged 55 to 70 with acute or convalescent COVID-19. The sample was peripheral blood. CDR3 coding DNA: TGTGCCAGCAGTTTACGAAGAGCAACTAATGAAAAACTGTTTTTT. Residues: CASSLRRATNEKLFF. Full variable domain (outside the CDR3, taken from reference TRBV27 and TRBJ1-4): EAQVTQNPRYLITVTGKKLTVTCSQNMNHEYMSWYRQDPGLGLRQIYYSMNVEVTDKGDVPEGYKVSRKEKRNFPLILESPSPNQTSLYFCASSLRRATNEKLFFGSGTQLSVL.